The 26 T cell receptor beta chains below come from one sample, sequenced in a study of monozygotic twins with inflammatory bowel disease. After re-calling the 5' RACE reads, TCRdb lists one entry per CDR3 protein, DNA absent. This sample's clone table lists about 330,000 distinct CDR3 sequences. Sequenced material: blood. The source of these receptors is a human donor with ulcerative colitis or Crohn's disease, or a healthy co-twin of an affected twin (not recorded which).

The chain is built from TRBV6-1 and TRBJ2-1; TCRdb's D call, TRBD2, is unchecked because there is no DNA. The length of the CDR3 is 14 residues. The germline V gene encodes CDR1 MNHNS and CDR2 SASEGT. CDR3 protein: CASKEASSYNEQFF.

J is TRBJ2-5 and V is TRBV12-3 or TRBV12-4; TCRdb's D gene call, TRBD2, goes unchecked for lack of DNA. There are 12 residues in the CDR3. Here the CDR3 reads CASSRQEVTQYF.

The CDR3 protein is CATSRDLKSGANVLTF. J is TRBJ2-6 and V is TRBV15. The germline V gene encodes CDR1 LNHNV and CDR2 YYDKDF (reference sequence). The CDR3 is made up of 16 amino acids.

V usage is TRBV5-1 and J usage is TRBJ1-1; TCRdb's assignment of TRBD1 cannot be checked, as there is no DNA. CDR1 and CDR2 (germline): SGHRS, YFSETQ. This CDR3 is 13 amino acids long. The CDR3 loop is CASSFQGGTEAFF.

The J gene is TRBJ2-7, the V gene TRBV5-1; TCRdb calls TRBD2, which cannot be checked without DNA. The V gene's germline CDR1 is SGHRS and CDR2 YFSETQ. The CDR3 is 16 amino acids. This CDR3 reads CASSINTASGTYEQYF.

V usage is TRBV11-2 and J usage is TRBJ2-3; TCRdb designates TRBD1, a call that cannot be tested without DNA. Germline V gene data show CDR1 as SGHAT and CDR2 as FQNNGV. This CDR3 is built from 16 residues. CDR3 protein: CASSFRVRTGADTQYF.

This rearrangement joins TRBV4-1 to TRBJ2-1; the TCRdb D gene call, TRBD1, has no DNA to confirm it. In germline, CDR1 is MGHRA, CDR2 YSYEKL. The CDR3 is 15 amino acids. CDR3: CASSPLGRNYNEQFF.

The chain carries TRBV14 and TRBJ2-7; TCRdb lists TRBD1, though no DNA is available to test this call. The CDR3 is 14 residues long. In germline, CDR1 is SGHDN, CDR2 FVKESK. The CDR3 spells CASSRRDSFYEQYF.

This chain uses TRBV5-1 with TRBJ1-1; the TCRdb call, TRBD1, lacks DNA for checking. The CDR3 covers 14 residues. Per germline, CDR1 SGHRS and CDR2 YFSETQ. CDR3 sequence reads: CASSSSGGWAEAFF.

The chain recombines TRBV27 with TRBJ1-1. The CDR3 has 15 amino acids. Germline values: CDR1 MNHEY, CDR2 SMNVEV (reference sequence). The CDR3 protein is CASSLSGTQNTEAFF.

The chain is built from TRBV12-3 or TRBV12-4 and TRBJ1-2; the TCRdb call, TRBD1, lacks DNA for checking. The CDR3 totals 15 residues. The CDR3 region is CASSPGEPSSYGYTF.

The genes are TRBV12-3 or TRBV12-4 and TRBJ1-2; TCRdb's D gene call, TRBD1, goes unchecked for lack of DNA. CDR3 length: 15 amino acids. CDR3 loop: CASSNSDRQAVGYTF.

The chain uses TRBV25-1 and TRBJ1-2; the TRBD1 assignment by TCRdb is unverifiable without DNA. Germline lookup yields CDR1 MGHDK and CDR2 SYGVNS. There are 15 residues in the CDR3. This chain's CDR3 is CASSDDRGRLYGYTF.

This sequence joins TRBV7-2 and TRBJ2-4; TCRdb proposes TRBD1, but this gene call is untestable without DNA. Germline CDR1 is SGHTA and CDR2 is FQGNSA. The CDR3 loop spans 11 amino acids. CDR3 region: CASSLRGIQYF. The full variable domain, its missing parts supplied by reference TRBV7-2 and TRBJ2-4, is GAGVSQSPSNKVTEKGKDVELRCDPISGHTALYWYRQSLGQGLEFLIYFQGNSAPDKSGLPSDRFSAERTGGSVSTLTIQRTQQEDSAVYLCASSLRGIQYFGAGTRLSVL.

The chain has TRBV9 and TRBJ1-3; TCRdb picks TRBD1, but there is no DNA to check that call. The CDR3 has 16 amino acids. Germline lookup yields CDR1 SGDLS and CDR2 YYNGEE. The CDR3 region is CASSGGQGASGNTIYF.

The genes are TRBV12-3 or TRBV12-4 and TRBJ2-2; the TRBD2 assignment by TCRdb is unverifiable without DNA. This CDR3 contains 14 residues. Here the CDR3 reads CASSLRLPTGELFF.

The rearrangement joins TRBV5-4 to TRBJ2-3; TCRdb outputs TRBD1, but without DNA this stays unchecked. The germline V gene has CDR1 SGHNT and CDR2 YYREEE (reference sequence). The CDR3 runs 16 residues. The CDR3 here is CASSLGDRGSTDTQYF. Drawing the rest from reference TRBV5-4 and TRBJ2-3, the complete variable domain is ETGVTQSPTHLIKTRGQQVTLRCSSQSGHNTVSWYQQALGQGPQFIFQYYREEENGRGNFPPRFSGLQFPNYSSELNVNALELDDSALYLCASSLGDRGSTDTQYFGPGTRLTVL.

This chain connects TRBV12-3 or TRBV12-4 to TRBJ1-1; TCRdb returns TRBD1, unconfirmable since there is no DNA. The CDR3 sequence is 16 residues long. This CDR3 reads CASTTPRHRDGTEAFF.

CDR3 residues: CASSAREPQYF. This chain connects TRBV2 to TRBJ2-3; absent DNA, TCRdb's TRBD1 call cannot be checked. The germline V gene encodes CDR1 SNHLY and CDR2 FYNNEI. This CDR3 has 11 amino acids.

CDR3 in amino acids: CASSPSGQPMGNEQFF. The rearrangement joins TRBV18 to TRBJ2-1; TCRdb names TRBD1, which stays unverified in the absence of DNA. Germline V gene lookup returns CDR1 KGHSH and CDR2 LQKENI. The CDR3 covers 16 residues. Looking up the rest from reference TRBV18 and TRBJ2-1 gives the full variable domain: NAGVMQNPRHLVRRRGQEARLRCSPMKGHSHVYWYRQLPEEGLKFMVYLQKENIIDESGMPKERFSAEFPKEGPSILRIQQVVRGDSAAYFCASSPSGQPMGNEQFFGPGTRLTVL.

The chain recombines TRBV20-1 with TRBJ2-5; there is no DNA to check the TCRdb D call of TRBD2. The CDR3 runs to 14 residues. CDR1 DFQATT and CDR2 SNEGSKA come from the germline V gene (reference sequence). CDR3 in amino acids: CSASPSSGAETQYF.

V and J are TRBV9 and TRBJ1-1. Germline CDR1 and CDR2: SGDLS and YYNGEE. The CDR3 has 13 residues. CDR3 loop: CASTASPGTEAFF.

The CDR3: CASSPVPQETQYF. The rearrangement uses TRBV6-6 and TRBJ2-5. This CDR3 spans 13 amino acids. The germline CDR1 and CDR2 sequences are MNHNY and SVGAGI (reference sequence).

The rearrangement uses TRBV12-3 or TRBV12-4 and TRBJ1-1; TCRdb outputs TRBD1, but without DNA this stays unchecked. The CDR3 covers 13 residues. CDR3 amino acids: CASTLRENTEAFF.

This chain joins TRBV5-1 and TRBJ1-2. The CDR3 length is 19 residues. Germline CDR1 and CDR2: SGHRS and YFSETQ. CDR3 sequence reads: CASSLVTSLPSTLNYGYTF.

The rearrangement joins TRBV4-1 to TRBJ2-7. The CDR3 totals 15 residues. The germline gives CDR1 MGHRA, CDR2 YSYEKL. CDR3 protein: CASSQVMEEPYEQYF.